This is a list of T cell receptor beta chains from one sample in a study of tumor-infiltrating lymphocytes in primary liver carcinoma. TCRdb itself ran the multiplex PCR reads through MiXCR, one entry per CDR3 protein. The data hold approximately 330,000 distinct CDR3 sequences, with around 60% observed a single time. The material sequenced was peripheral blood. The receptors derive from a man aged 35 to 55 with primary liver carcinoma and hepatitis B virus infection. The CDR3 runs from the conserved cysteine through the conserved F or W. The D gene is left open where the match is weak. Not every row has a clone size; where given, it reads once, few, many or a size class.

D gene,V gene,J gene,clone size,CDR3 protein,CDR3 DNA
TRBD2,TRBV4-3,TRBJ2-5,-,CANNQDWGSSGDTQYF,TGCGCCAACAACCAAGATTGGGGGTCTAGCGGGGATACCCAGTACTTC
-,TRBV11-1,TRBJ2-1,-,CASSLRGRASYNEQFF,TGTGCCAGCAGCTTACGGGGCAGGGCCTCCTACAATGAGCAGTTCTTC
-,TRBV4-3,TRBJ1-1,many,CASSQEGGNTEAFF,TGCGCCAGCAGCCAAGAAGGGGGGAACACTGAAGCTTTCTTT
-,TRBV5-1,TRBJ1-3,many,CASRREGSGNTIYF,TGCGCCAGCAGAAGGGAAGGATCTGGAAACACCATATATTTT
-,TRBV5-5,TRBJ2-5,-,CASNSSRDSRTQETQYF,TGTGCCAGCAACTCGTCGCGGGACAGCAGAACCCAAGAGACCCAGTACTTC
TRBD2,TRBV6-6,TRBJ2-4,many,CASSYLKREKAKNIQYF,TGTGCCAGCAGTTATCTGAAGCGGGAGAAAGCCAAAAACATTCAGTACTTC
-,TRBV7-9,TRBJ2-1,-,CASSLGGGYNEQFF,TGTGCCAGCAGCTTAGGGGGCGGATACAATGAGCAGTTCTTC
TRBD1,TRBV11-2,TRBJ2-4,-,CVSSYLTGMAKTIQYF,TGTGTCAGCAGTTACTTGACAGGGATGGCCAAAACCATTCAGTACTTC
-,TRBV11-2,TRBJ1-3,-,CASSLRIRSGNTIYF,TGTGCCAGCAGCTTACGTATACGCTCTGGAAACACCATATACTTT
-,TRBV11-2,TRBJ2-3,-,CASRYTDTQYF,TGTGCCAGCAGGTACACAGATACACAATATTTT
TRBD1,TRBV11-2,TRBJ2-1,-,CASSLDRTGVNEQFF,TGTGCCAGCAGTTTAGACCGGACAGGGGTCAATGAGCAGTTCTTC
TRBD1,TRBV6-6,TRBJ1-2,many,CASADRRDYGYTF,TGTGCCAGCGCGGACAGGCGAGACTATGGCTACACCTTC
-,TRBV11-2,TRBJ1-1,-,CASSIARAMEAFF,TGTGCCAGCAGCATAGCTCGGGCAATGGAAGCTTTCTTT
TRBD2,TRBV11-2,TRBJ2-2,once,CASSRTSDGGRGAVF,TGTGCCAGCAGCAGGACTAGCGATGGGGGCCGGGGAGCTGTTTTT
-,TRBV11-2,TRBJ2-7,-,CTSSLEVTSYEQYF,TGTACCAGCAGCTTAGAGGTAACATCCTACGAGCAGTACTTC
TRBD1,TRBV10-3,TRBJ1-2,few,CAISEGTDRSGYTF,TGTGCCATCAGTGAGGGGACAGACCGCTCTGGCTACACCTTC
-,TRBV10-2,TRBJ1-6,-,CATQPEGGWSPLHF,TGCGCTACGCAACCTGAGGGGGGATGGTCACCCCTCCACTTT
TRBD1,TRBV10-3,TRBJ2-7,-,CAVSEDRELGEQYF,TGTGCCGTCAGTGAGGACAGGGAGTTAGGGGAGCAGTACTTC
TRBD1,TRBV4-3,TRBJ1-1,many,CASSQDRRGMNTEAFF,TGCGCCAGCAGCCAAGATCGCAGGGGGATGAACACTGAAGCTTTCTTT
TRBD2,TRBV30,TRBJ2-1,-,CAWSLTSWKDEQFF,TGTGCCTGGAGCCTGACTAGCTGGAAGGATGAGCAGTTCTTC
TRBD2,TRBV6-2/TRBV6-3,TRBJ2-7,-,CASSSSGLLYEQYF,TGTGCCAGCAGTTCTAGCGGGTTGCTCTACGAGCAGTACTTC
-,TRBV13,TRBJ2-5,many,CASSLGLETQYF,TGTGCCAGCAGCTTAGGCCTGGAGACCCAGTACTTC
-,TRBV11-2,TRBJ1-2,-,CVSSFRQNYGYTF,TGTGTCAGTAGCTTCCGTCAGAACTATGGCTACACCTTC
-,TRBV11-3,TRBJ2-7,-,CTSSLWQGYEQYF,TGTACCAGCAGCTTATGGCAGGGGTACGAGCAGTACTTC
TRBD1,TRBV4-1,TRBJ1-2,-,CASSQEGTGANHGYTF,TGCGCCAGCAGCCAAGAAGGGACAGGGGCTAATCATGGCTACACCTTC
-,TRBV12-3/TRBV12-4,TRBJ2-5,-,CASSSGPSGFFQETQYF,TGTGCCAGCAGTTCAGGTCCTTCGGGGTTCTTTCAAGAGACCCAGTACTTC
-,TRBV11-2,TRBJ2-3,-,CASTLGPRRDSSTDTQYF,TGCGCCAGCACCTTAGGCCCAAGGCGGGACAGCTCCACAGATACGCAGTATTTT
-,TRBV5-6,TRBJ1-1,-,CASSLGGENTEAFF,TGTGCCAGCAGCTTGGGCGGAGAGAACACTGAAGCTTTCTTT
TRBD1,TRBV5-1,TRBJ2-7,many,CASSPVPGQSYEQYF,TGCGCCAGCAGCCCCGTCCCGGGACAGTCCTACGAGCAGTACTTC
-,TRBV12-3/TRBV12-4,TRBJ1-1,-,CTSSLQRGVPGTQLPEAFF,TGTACCAGCAGTTTACAGCGTGGTGTGCCCGGGACACAGCTACCTGAAGCTTTCTTT
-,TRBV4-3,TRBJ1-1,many,CASSQPRERDTEAFF,TGCGCCAGCAGCCAACCCAGGGAAAGAGACACTGAAGCTTTCTTT
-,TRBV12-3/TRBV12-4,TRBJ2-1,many,CASSFLDGPQIGQFF,TGTGCCAGCAGTTTTTTGGACGGACCCCAGATTGGGCAGTTCTTC
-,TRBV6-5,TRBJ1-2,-,CASSYYPRSGGYTF,TGTGCCAGCAGTTACTACCCACGGTCAGGTGGCTACACCTTC
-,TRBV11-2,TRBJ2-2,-,CASSLGGARELFF,TGTGCCAGCAGCTTAGGAGGAGCCCGGGAGCTGTTTTTT
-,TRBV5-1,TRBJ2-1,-,CASSSVATSRHNEQFF,TGCGCCAGCAGCTCGGTAGCCACTAGCCGCCACAATGAGCAGTTCTTC
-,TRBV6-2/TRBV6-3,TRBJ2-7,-,CASRPVRPDLYEQYF,TGTGCCAGCAGACCCGTTAGGCCAGACCTCTATGAGCAGTACTTC
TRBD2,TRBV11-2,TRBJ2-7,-,CASSFAGDPYEQYF,TGTGCCAGCAGCTTCGCGGGAGACCCCTACGAGCAGTACTTC
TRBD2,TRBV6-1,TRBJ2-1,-,CASISRSSGPSYNEQFF,TGTGCCAGCATATCACGGTCTAGCGGGCCTTCCTACAATGAGCAATTCTTC
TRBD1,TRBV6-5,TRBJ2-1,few,CASSKDRALFEQFF,TGTGCCAGCAGTAAGGACAGGGCCCTCTTTGAGCAGTTCTTC
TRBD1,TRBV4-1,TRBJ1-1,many,CASSQDETGRNTEAFF,TGCGCCAGCAGCCAAGATGAGACAGGGCGGAACACTGAAGCTTTCTTT
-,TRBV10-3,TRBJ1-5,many,CAISESSGVGNQPQHF,TGTGCCATCAGTGAGTCCTCAGGGGTTGGCAATCAGCCCCAGCATTTT
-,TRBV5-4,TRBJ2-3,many,CASSLWGAATQYF,TGTGCCAGCAGCTTGTGGGGGGCGGCTACGCAGTATTTT
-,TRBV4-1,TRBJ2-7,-,CASSQGGIDEQYF,TGCGCTAGCAGCCAAGGGGGGATCGACGAGCAGTACTTC
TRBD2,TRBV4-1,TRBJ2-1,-,CASSQAAGGYYNEQFF,TGCGCCAGCAGCCAAGCAGCGGGAGGCTACTACAATGAGCAGTTCTTC
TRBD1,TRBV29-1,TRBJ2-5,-,CSVEIDRGRGETQYF,TGTAGCGTTGAAATAGACAGGGGGCGGGGTGAGACCCAGTACTTC
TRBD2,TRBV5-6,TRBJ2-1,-,CASSLYGTSGRAGWDEQFF,TGTGCCAGCAGCTTGTACGGGACTAGCGGGAGGGCCGGATGGGATGAGCAGTTCTTC
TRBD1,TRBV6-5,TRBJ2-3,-,CASSSPQGTDTQYF,TGTGCCAGCAGTTCACCACAGGGGACAGATACGCAGTATTTT
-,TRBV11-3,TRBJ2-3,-,CASLTADTQYF,TGTGCCAGCTTAACCGCAGATACGCAGTATTTT
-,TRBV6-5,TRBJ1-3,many,CASSPIIDGNTIYF,TGTGCCAGCAGCCCCATTATTGATGGAAACACCATATATTTT
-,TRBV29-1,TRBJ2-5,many,CSVEADGIGETQYF,TGCAGCGTTGAAGCGGACGGGATTGGTGAGACCCAGTACTTC
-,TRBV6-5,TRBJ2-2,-,CASSYSLGSRTGELFF,TGTGCCAGCAGTTACTCGCTGGGTAGTAGGACCGGGGAGCTGTTTTTT
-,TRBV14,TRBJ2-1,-,CVSSQVLNGQFF,TGTGTCAGCAGCCAAGTCTTAAATGGGCAGTTCTTC
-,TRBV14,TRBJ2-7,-,CASSQELLSSGGF,TGTGCCAGCAGCCAAGAATTGTTGTCAAGTGGAGGCTTC